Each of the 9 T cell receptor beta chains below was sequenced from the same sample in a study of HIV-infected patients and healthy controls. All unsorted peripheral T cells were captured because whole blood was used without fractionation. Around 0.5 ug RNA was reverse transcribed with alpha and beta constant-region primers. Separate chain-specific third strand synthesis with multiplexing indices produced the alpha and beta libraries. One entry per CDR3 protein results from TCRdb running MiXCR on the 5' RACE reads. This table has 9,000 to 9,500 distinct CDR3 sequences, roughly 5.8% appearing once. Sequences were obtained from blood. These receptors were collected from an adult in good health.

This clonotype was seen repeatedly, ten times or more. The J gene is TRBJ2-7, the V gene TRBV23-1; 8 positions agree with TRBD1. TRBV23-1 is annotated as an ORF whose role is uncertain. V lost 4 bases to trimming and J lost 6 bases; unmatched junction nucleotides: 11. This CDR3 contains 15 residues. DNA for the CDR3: TGCGCCAGCAGTCCAGGTTACAGGGGGTTTTGCGAGCAGTACTTC. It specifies CASSPGYRGFCEQYF.

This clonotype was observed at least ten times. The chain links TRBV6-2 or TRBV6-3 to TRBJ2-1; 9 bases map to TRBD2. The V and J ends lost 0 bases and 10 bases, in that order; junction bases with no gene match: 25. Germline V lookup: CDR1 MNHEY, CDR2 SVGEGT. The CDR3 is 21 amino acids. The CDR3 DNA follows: TGTGCCAGCAGTTACTCGTCGCGGACTAGCGCGAGAACCGATCAATTGGAGGAGCAGTTCTTC. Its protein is CASSYSSRTSARTDQLEEQFF.

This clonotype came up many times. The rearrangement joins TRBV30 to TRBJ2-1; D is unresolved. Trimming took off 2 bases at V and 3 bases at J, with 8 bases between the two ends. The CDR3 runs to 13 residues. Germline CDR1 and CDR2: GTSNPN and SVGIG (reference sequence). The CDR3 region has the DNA TGTGCCTGGAGTTACAACCGCTACAATGAGCAGTTCTTC. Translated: CAWSYNRYNEQFF.

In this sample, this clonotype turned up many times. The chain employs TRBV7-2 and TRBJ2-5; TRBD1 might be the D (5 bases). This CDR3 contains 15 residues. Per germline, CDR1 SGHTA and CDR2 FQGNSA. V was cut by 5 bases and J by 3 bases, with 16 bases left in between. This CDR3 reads CASSPQVGEEETQYF. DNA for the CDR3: TGTGCCAGCAGCCCACAGGTCGGAGAGGAAGAGACCCAGTACTTC.

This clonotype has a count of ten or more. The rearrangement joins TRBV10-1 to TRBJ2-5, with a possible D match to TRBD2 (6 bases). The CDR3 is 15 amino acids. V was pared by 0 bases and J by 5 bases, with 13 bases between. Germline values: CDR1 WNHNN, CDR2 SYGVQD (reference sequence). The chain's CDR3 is CASSESISGPETQYF. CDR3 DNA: TGCGCCAGCAGTGAGTCGATTAGCGGACCTGAGACCCAGTACTTC.

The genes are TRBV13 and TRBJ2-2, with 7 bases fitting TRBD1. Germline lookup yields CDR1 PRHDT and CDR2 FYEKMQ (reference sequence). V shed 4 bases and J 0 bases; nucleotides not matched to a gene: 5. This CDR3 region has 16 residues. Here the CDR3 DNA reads TGTGCCAGCAGCTCTCGGGACAGTCCGAACACCGGGGAGCTGTTTTTT. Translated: CASSSRDSPNTGELFF. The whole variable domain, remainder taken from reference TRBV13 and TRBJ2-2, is AAGVIQSPRHLIKEKRETATLKCYPIPRHDTVYWYQQGPGQDPQFLISFYEKMQSDKGSIPDRFSAQQFSDYHSELNMSSLELGDSALYFCASSSRDSPNTGELFFGEGSRLTVL.

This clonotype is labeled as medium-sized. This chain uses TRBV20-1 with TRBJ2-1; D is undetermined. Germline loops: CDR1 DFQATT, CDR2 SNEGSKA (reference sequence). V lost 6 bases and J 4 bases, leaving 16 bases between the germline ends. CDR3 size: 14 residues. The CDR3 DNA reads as TGCAGTGCCCAGCCCCTTAGAGCTTACAATGAGCAGTTCTTC. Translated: CSAQPLRAYNEQFF.

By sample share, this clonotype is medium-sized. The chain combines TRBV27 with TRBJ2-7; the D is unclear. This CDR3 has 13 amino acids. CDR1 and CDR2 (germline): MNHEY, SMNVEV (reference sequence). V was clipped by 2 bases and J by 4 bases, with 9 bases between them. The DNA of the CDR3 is TGTGCCAGCAGTTTAAGCCCCGGGTACGAGCAGTACTTC. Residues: CASSLSPGYEQYF.

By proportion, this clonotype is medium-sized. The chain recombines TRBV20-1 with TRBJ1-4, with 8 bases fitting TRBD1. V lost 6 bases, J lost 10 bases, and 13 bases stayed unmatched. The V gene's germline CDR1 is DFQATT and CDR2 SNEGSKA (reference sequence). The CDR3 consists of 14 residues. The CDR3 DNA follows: TGCAGTGCCTACAGGGGGAGTGGATCGGCAAAACTGTTTTTT. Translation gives CSAYRGSGSAKLFF.